One TCR beta chain is described in this entry. Its antigen is not known. Naive CD8 cells were CD45RO-negative, positively selected for CCR7, excluding terminally differentiated effector memory CD45RA+ cells. This CDR3 has 17 amino acids. Germline V gives CDR1 MNHNS, CDR2 SASEGT. V shed 4 bases and J 3 bases; nucleotides not matched to a gene: 11. The data derive from a study of shared clonotypes between healthy human individuals. About the research overall: Serving as donors were a couple of women and a few men, whose ages spanned 18 to 49. Study outcomes and limitations: Memory subsets generally showed lower estimated richness than naive subsets.

It was 200 ng DNA, 31,000 or so T cell genomes, that sorted-subset replicate PCRs used. Only in-frame clones appear in the TCRdb table, and some are missing; sequencing was by immunoSEQ multiplex PCR. The table lists roughly 850,000 clones, roughly 96% of them singletons. Sequencing used naive CD8+ T cells sorted from blood. The rearrangement uses TRBV6-1 and TRBJ2-1, with 8 bases fitting TRBD2. This TCR was recovered from a man between 25 and 39 years old in good health. DNA for the CDR3: TGTGCCAGCAGTGGGGGGGATTGGACTAGCTACTACAATGAGCAGTTCTTC. Protein sequence: CASSGGDWTSYYNEQFF.